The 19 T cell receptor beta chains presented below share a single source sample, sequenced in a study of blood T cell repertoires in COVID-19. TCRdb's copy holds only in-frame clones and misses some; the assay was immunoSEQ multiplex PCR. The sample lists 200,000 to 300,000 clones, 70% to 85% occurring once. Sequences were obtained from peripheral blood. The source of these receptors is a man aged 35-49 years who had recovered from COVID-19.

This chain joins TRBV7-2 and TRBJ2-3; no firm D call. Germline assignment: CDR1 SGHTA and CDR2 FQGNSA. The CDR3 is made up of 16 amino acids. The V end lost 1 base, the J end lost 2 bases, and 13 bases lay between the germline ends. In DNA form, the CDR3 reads TGTGCCAGCAGCTTAGGACCGGGTCTTGACACAGATACGCAGTATTTT. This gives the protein CASSLGPGLDTDTQYF.

This CDR3 is CASSNEQEHGYTF. The CDR3 DNA reads TGTGCCAGCAGCAATGAACAGGAGCATGGCTACACCTTC. The chain employs TRBV21-1 and TRBJ1-2; the table's TRBD1 call for D was not verified on the DNA. TRBV21-1 has pseudogene status. The length of the CDR3 is 13 residues.

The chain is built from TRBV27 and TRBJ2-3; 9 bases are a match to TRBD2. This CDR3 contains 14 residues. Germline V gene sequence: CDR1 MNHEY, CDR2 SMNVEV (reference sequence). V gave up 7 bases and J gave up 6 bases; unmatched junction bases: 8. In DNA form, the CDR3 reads TGTGCCAGCACCCCCAGCGGGGGGTCGGATACGCAGTATTTT. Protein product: CASTPSGGSDTQYF.

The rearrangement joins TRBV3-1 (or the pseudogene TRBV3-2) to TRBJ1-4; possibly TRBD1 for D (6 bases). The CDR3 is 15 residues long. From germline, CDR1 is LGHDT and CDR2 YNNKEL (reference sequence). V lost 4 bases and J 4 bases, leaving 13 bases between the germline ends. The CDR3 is CASSLKTGHNEKLFF. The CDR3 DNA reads TGTGCCAGCAGCCTCAAGACAGGTCATAATGAAAAACTGTTTTTT.

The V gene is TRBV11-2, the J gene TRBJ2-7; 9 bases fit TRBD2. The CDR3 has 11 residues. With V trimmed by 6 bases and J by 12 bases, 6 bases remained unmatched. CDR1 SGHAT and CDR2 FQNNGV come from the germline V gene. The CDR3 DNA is TGTGCCAGCAGGTCCTGGACTAGCGTGTACTTC. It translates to CASRSWTSVYF.

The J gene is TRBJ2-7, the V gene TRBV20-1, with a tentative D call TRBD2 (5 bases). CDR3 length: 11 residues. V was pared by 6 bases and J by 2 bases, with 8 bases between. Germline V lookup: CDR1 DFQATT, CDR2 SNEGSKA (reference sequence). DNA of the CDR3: TGCAGTGCCCGAGGGCCCTACGAGCAGTACTTC. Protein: CSARGPYEQYF.

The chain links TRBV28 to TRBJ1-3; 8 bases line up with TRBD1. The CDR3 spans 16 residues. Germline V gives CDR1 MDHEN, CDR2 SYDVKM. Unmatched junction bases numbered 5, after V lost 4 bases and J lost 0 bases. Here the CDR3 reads CASSSTGAPSGNTIYF. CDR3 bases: TGTGCCAGCAGTTCGACAGGGGCCCCCTCTGGAAACACCATATATTTT.

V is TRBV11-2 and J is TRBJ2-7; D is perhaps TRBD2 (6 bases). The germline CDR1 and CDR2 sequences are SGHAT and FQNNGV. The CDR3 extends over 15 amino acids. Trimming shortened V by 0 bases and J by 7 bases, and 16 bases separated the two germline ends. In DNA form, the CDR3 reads TGTGCCAGCAGCTTAGACGGGAGCCGTAGCTGGGAGCAGTACTTC. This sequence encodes CASSLDGSRSWEQYF.

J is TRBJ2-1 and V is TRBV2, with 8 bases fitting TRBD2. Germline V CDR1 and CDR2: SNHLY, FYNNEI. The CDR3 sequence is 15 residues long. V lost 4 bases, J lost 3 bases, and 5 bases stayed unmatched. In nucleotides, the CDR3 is TGTGCCAGCAGTGCCGGGACTAGTGACTACAATGAGCAGTTCTTC. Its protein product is CASSAGTSDYNEQFF.

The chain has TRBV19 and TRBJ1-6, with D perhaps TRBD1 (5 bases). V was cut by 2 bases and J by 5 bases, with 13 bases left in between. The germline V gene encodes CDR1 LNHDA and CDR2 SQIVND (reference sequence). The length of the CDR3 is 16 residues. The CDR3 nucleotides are TGTGCCAGTAGTATATCGGGGGTCTGGAATAATTCACCCCTCCACTTT. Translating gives CASSISGVWNNSPLHF.

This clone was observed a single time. In nucleotides, the CDR3 is TGTGCCACCCGCTCTTTAGACACTGAAGCTTTCTTT. Translated, it gives CATRSLDTEAFF. The J gene is TRBJ1-1, the V gene TRBV10-3; D unresolved. The V gene's germline CDR1 is ENHRY and CDR2 SYGVKD. The CDR3 spans 12 residues. V was pared by 10 bases and J by 3 bases, with 12 bases between.

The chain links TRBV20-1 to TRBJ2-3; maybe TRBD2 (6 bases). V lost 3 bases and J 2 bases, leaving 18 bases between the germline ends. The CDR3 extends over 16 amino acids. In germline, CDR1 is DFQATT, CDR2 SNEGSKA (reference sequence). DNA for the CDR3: TGCAGTGCTAGTGGGTTCGGCGGGGCATTCACAGATACGCAGTATTTT. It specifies CSASGFGGAFTDTQYF.

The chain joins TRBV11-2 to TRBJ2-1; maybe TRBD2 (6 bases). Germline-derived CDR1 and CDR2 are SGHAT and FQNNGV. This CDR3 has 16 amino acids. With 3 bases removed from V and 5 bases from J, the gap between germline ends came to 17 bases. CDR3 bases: TGTGCCAGCAGCTTGTTTGGATGGGGGACTGACAATGAGCAGTTCTTC. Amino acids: CASSLFGWGTDNEQFF.

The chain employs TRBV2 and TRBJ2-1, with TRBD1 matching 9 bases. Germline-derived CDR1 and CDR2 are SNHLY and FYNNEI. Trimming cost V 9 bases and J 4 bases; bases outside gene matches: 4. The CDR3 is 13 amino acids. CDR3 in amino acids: CARLGTGYNEQFF. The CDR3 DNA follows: TGTGCCAGACTCGGGACAGGGTACAATGAGCAGTTCTTC.

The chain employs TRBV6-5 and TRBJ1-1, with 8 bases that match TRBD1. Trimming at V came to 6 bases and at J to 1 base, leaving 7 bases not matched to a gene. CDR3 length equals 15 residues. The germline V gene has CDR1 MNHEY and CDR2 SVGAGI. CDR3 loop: CASRRAGGENTEAFF. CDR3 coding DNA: TGTGCCAGCAGGCGAGCAGGGGGCGAGAACACTGAAGCTTTCTTT.

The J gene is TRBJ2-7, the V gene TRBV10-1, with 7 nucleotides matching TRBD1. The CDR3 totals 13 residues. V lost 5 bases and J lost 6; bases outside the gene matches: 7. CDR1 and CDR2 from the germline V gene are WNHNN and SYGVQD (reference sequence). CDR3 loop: CASSPDRDGEQYF. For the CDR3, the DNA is TGCGCCAGCAGTCCCGACAGGGACGGCGAGCAGTACTTC.

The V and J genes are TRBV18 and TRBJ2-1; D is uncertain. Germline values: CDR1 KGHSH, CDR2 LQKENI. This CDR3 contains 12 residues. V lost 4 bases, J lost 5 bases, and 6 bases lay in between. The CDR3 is CASSLDNNEQFF. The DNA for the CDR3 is TGTGCCAGCTCACTCGACAACAATGAGCAGTTCTTC.

The DNA for the CDR3 is TGTGCCAGCAGCTATCCTTCGGGACTAGCGGGAGGGAGAACCAACACCGGGGAGCTGTTTTTT. This gives the protein CASSYPSGLAGGRTNTGELFF. The J gene is TRBJ2-2, the V gene TRBV27; TRBD2 matches 16 bases. The CDR3 spans 21 residues. The trim removed 6 bases at V and 2 bases at J, leaving 15 bases unmatched. Germline loops: CDR1 MNHEY, CDR2 SMNVEV (reference sequence).

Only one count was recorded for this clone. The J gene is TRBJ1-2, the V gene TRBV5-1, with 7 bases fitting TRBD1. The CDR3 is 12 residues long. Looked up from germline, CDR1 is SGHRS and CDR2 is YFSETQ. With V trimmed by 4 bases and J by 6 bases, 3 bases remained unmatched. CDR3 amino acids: CASSRDSNGYTF. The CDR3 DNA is TGCGCCAGCAGCAGGGACAGCAATGGCTACACCTTC.